This is a list of T cell receptor beta chains from one sample in a study of T cells in Graves' hyperthyroidism and ophthalmopathy. From the multiplex PCR reads, TCRdb called clonotypes with MiXCR, one entry per CDR3 protein. The sample yields just over 550,000 distinct CDR3 sequences, about 43% seen once. The material sequenced was peripheral blood or thyroid tissue (not recorded which). The receptors originated from a woman under 30 with Graves' hyperthyroidism. CDR3s include the opening cysteine and the closing phenylalanine or tryptophan. A D gene is named only where the DNA matches it firmly. Clone size is stated in some rows and not others, as once, few, many or a class when expanded.

TRBV7-2	TRBJ1-1	TRBD1	NA	CASSWFLDRVEAFF	TGTGCCAGCAGCTGGTTCTTGGACAGGGTTGAAGCTTTCTTT
TRBV7-6	TRBJ1-2	TRBD1	NA	CASSGWTFRTGGHGYTF	TGTGCCAGCAGCGGTTGGACTTTCCGTACAGGGGGCCATGGCTACACCTTC
TRBV25-1	TRBJ2-5	NA	NA	CASSDELTETQYF	TGTGCCAGCAGTGATGAACTAACGGAGACCCAGTACTTC
TRBV12-3/TRBV12-4	TRBJ1-5	NA	NA	CASSLASLRYSNQPQHF	TGTGCCAGCAGTTTAGCGTCCCTCCGGTATAGCAATCAGCCCCAGCATTTT
TRBV2	TRBJ1-2	TRBD1	few	CASSSPTTGRVGYGYTF	TGTGCCAGCAGTTCACCCACGACAGGGCGAGTAGGCTATGGCTACACCTTC
TRBV12-3/TRBV12-4	TRBJ1-4	NA	NA	CASKGSSTNEKLFF	TGTGCCAGCAAAGGGAGTTCAACTAATGAAAAACTGTTTTTT
TRBV2	TRBJ2-3	TRBD2	NA	CASSELADGTDTQYF	TGTGCCAGCAGTGAACTAGCGGACGGCACAGATACGCAGTATTTT
TRBV19	TRBJ1-1	TRBD1	NA	CASRPGTGAYTEAFF	TGTGCCAGTAGACCCGGGACAGGGGCTTACACTGAAGCTTTCTTT
TRBV7-9	TRBJ1-2	NA	NA	CASSQGEGSGYTF	TGTGCCAGCAGCCAAGGGGAGGGAAGCGGCTACACCTTC
TRBV12-3/TRBV12-4	TRBJ1-6	NA	many	CASSLGLHSPLHF	TGTGCCAGCAGTTTAGGCCTCCATTCACCCCTCCACTTT
TRBV7-2	TRBJ2-7	TRBD2	NA	CASSEGLADRREQYF	TGTGCCAGCAGCGAAGGACTAGCGGACAGGAGGGAGCAGTACTTC
TRBV7-2	TRBJ2-7	NA	many	CASSSPGRLVGF	TGTGCCAGCAGCTCCCCGGGCAGGCTCGTGGGCTTC
TRBV14	TRBJ2-7	TRBD2	few	CASSRGAGGGVSYEQYF	TGTGCCAGCAGCCGGGGGGCGGGAGGTGGGGTCTCCTACGAGCAGTACTTC
TRBV7-3	TRBJ1-1	NA	few	CASSSPNRHPNTEAFF	TGTGCCAGCAGCTCACCGAATCGACACCCGAACACTGAAGCTTTCTTT
TRBV7-9	TRBJ2-7	TRBD2	few	CASSYSGREQYF	TGTGCCAGCAGCTATAGCGGGAGGGAGCAGTACTTC
TRBV6-1	TRBJ1-2	NA	few	CASSALSGLQTYGYTF	TGTGCCAGCAGCGCCCTCTCTGGTCTACAGACCTATGGCTACACCTTC
TRBV25-1	TRBJ1-5	NA	NA	CAEGRPNQPQHF	TGTGCCGAGGGACGGCCCAATCAGCCCCAGCATTTT
TRBV12-3/TRBV12-4	TRBJ1-6	NA	few	CASSSGQNNSPLHF	TGTGCCAGCAGTTCCGGACAGAATAATTCACCCCTCCACTTT
TRBV12-3/TRBV12-4	TRBJ1-5	NA	many	CASSLEGSGNSQPQHF	TGTGCCAGCAGTTTAGAGGGTTCGGGCAACTCTCAGCCCCAGCATTTT
TRBV2	TRBJ2-7	NA	many	CASSRDSIGEQYF	TGTGCCAGCAGTAGGGACTCCATTGGGGAGCAGTACTTC
TRBV5-6	TRBJ1-2	TRBD1	NA	CASSPEGDSGGGYTF	TGTGCCAGCAGCCCCGAGGGGGACAGCGGTGGCGGCTACACCTTC
TRBV6-6	TRBJ2-7	TRBD1	many	CASSSTGTGEQYF	TGTGCCAGCAGTTCAACCGGGACAGGCGAGCAGTACTTC
TRBV5-1	TRBJ2-7	NA	NA	CAGSLPDAYEQYF	TGCGCCGGCAGCTTGCCGGACGCCTACGAGCAGTACTTC
TRBV20-1	TRBJ2-2	NA	NA	CSASLASENTGELFF	TGCAGTGCTAGTTTAGCTAGCGAGAACACCGGGGAGCTGTTTTTT
TRBV6-1	TRBJ1-1	NA	NA	CAGSVATEAFF	TGTGCCGGCAGTGTGGCCACTGAAGCTTTCTTT
TRBV15	TRBJ2-6	NA	NA	CATSGRQGVTF	TGTGCCACCAGCGGCAGGCAGGGAGTTACTTTC
TRBV7-8	TRBJ2-5	TRBD2	NA	CASSLSGGTQYF	TGTGCCAGCAGCTTATCGGGGGGGACCCAGTACTTC
TRBV6-6	TRBJ2-5	TRBD1	few	CASRTGALETQYF	TGTGCCAGCAGAACAGGGGCCCTAGAGACCCAGTACTTC
TRBV6-1	TRBJ1-5	TRBD1	NA	CASSTGVDQPQHF	TGTGCCAGCAGCACAGGGGTGGATCAGCCCCAGCATTTT
TRBV15	TRBJ2-7	NA	many	CATSSASGDYEQYF	TGTGCCACCAGCAGCGCTAGTGGGGATTACGAGCAGTACTTC
TRBV4-2	TRBJ2-3	TRBD2	few	CASSRISGSEADTQYF	TGTGCCAGCAGCCGCATAAGCGGGAGTGAGGCAGATACGCAGTATTTT
TRBV12-3/TRBV12-4	TRBJ1-5	TRBD1	NA	CASQIQGVFQPQHF	TGTGCCAGTCAAATACAGGGGGTGTTTCAGCCCCAGCATTTT
TRBV20-1	TRBJ2-5	TRBD2	many	CSARLAGVGETQYF	TGCAGTGCTAGACTAGCGGGAGTAGGAGAGACCCAGTACTTC
TRBV24-1	TRBJ2-7	TRBD1	many	CATGTAYEQYF	TGTGCCACCGGGACAGCCTACGAGCAGTACTTC
TRBV7-4	TRBJ1-1	NA	NA	CASSWTSGAEAFF	TGTGCCAGCAGCTGGACTAGCGGGGCTGAAGCTTTCTTT